This T cell receptor (beta chain) was sequenced during a study of blood T cell repertoires in COVID-19. Across the whole study: Samples of COVID-19 (acute and convalescent) were obtained from the United States, Italy and Spain. From T cells, B-cell-depleted T cells, or PBMCs came the material, which was cDNA or gDNA.

Participants had their cohort set by participant-reported clinical history. Assay used: immunoSEQ multiplex PCR; TCRdb lists only in-frame clones, some missing. The table shows a few hundred thousand clones, with 80% to 90% occurring only once. The CDR3 is made up of 14 amino acids. V lost 4 bases to trimming and J lost 4 bases; unmatched junction nucleotides: 4. Germline CDR1 and CDR2: MNHEY and SVGAGI. Sequenced: PBMCs or T cells enriched from blood (not recorded which). The sequence derives from a woman aged 40 to 49 with acute COVID-19. The genes are TRBV6-5 and TRBJ1-3; 7 bases are a match to TRBD1. CDR3 bases: TGTGCCAGCAGTTTCGACAGGGAGGGAAACACCATATATTTT. Translated, it gives CASSFDREGNTIYF.